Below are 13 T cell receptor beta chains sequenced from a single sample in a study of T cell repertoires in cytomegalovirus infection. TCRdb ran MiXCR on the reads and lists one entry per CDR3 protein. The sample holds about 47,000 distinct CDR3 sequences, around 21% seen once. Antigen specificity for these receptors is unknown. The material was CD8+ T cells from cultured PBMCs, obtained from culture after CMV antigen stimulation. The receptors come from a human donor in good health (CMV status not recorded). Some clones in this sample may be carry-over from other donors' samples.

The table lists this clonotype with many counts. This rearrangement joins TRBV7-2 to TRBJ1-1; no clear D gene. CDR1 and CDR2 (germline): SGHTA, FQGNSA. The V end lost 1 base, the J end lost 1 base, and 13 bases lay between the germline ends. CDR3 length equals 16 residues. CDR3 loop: CASSLDWRGSNTEAFF. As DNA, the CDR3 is TGTGCCAGCAGCTTAGATTGGCGGGGTTCGAACACTGAAGCTTTCTTT.

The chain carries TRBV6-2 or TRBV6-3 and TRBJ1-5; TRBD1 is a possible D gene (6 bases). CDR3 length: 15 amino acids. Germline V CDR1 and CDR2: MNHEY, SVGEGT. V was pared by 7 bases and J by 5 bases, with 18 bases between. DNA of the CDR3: TGTGCCAGCACACTACAGGGATTAGACGATCAGCCCCAGCATTTT. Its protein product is CASTLQGLDDQPQHF.

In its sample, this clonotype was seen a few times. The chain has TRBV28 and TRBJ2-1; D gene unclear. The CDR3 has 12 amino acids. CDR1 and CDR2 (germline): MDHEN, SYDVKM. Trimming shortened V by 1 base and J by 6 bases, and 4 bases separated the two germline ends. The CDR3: CASSLSGNEQFF. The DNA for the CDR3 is TGTGCCAGCAGTTTATCCGGCAATGAGCAGTTCTTC. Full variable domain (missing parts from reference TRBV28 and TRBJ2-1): DVKVTQSSRYLVKRTGEKVFLECVQDMDHENMFWYRQDPGLGLRLIYFSYDVKMKEKGDIPEGYSVSREKKERFSLILESASTNQTSMYLCASSLSGNEQFFGPGTRLTVL.

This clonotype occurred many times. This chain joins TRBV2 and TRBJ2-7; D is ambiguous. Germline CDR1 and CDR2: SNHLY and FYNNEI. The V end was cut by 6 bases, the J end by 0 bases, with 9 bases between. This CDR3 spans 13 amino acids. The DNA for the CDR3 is TGTGCCAGCAGCGTGGACGTCTCCTACGAGCAGTACTTC. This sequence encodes CASSVDVSYEQYF.

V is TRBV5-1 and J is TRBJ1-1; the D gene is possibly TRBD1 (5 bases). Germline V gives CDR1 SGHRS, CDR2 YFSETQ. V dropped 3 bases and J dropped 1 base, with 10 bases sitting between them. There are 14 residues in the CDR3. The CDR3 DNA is TGCGCCAGCAGCTCTGGGGGGGAGAACACTGAAGCTTTCTTT. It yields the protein CASSSGGENTEAFF.

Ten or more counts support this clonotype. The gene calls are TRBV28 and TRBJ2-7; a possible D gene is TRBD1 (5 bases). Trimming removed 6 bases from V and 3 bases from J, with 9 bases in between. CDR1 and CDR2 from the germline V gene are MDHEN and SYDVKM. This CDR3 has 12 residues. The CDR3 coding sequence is TGTGCCAGCAGCCCCAGGGTCTACGAGCAGTACTTC. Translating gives CASSPRVYEQYF.

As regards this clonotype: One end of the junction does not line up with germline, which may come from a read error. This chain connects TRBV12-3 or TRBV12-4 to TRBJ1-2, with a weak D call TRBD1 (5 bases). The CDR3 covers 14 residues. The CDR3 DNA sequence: TGTGCCAACAGTCCTCCACAGGCGGCCTATGGCTACACCTTC. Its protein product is CANSPPQAAYGYTF.

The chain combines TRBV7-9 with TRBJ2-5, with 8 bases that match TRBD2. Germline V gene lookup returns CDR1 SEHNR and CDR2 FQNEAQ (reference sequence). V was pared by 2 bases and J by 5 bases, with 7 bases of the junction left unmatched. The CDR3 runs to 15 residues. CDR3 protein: CASSLSDGGGETQYF. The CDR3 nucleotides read TGTGCCAGCAGCTTATCGGATGGCGGGGGGGAGACCCAGTACTTC.

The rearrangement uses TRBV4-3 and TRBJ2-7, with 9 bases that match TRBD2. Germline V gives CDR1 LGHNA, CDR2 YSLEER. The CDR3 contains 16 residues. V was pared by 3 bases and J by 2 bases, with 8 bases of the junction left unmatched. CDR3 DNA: TGCGCCAGCAGCCAGGCTAGCGGGGCCCGCACCTACGAGCAGTACTTC. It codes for CASSQASGARTYEQYF.

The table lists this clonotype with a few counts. CDR3 amino acids: CAISENPSYNEQFF. The CDR3 coding sequence is TGTGCCATCAGTGAGAACCCCTCCTACAATGAGCAGTTCTTC. The chain uses TRBV10-3 and TRBJ2-1; D uncertain. This CDR3 has 14 amino acids. The V end was cut by 2 bases, the J end by 0 bases, with 5 bases between. Germline V gives CDR1 ENHRY, CDR2 SYGVKD.

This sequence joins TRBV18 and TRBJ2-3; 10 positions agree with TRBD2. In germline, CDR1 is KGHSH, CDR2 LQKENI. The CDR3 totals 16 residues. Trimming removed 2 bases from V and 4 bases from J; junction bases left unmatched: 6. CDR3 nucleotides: TGTGCCAGCTCACCAGCAAGCGGGAGGGCCCCAGATACGCAGTATTTT. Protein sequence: CASSPASGRAPDTQYF.

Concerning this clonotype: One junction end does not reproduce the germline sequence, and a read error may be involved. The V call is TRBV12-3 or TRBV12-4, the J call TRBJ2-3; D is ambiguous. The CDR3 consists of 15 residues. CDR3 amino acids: CASSLDRQHTDTQYF. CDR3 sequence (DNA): TGTGCCAGCAGTTTAGATAGGCAGCACACAGATACTCAGTATTTT.

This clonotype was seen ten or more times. The CDR3 loop reads CASSSGRGRENTEAFF. CDR3 DNA: TGTGCCAGCAGCTCCGGACGGGGACGGGAGAACACTGAAGCTTTCTTT. V gene TRBV7-6 combines with J gene TRBJ1-1; the D gene is possibly TRBD1 (5 bases). V shed 4 bases and J shed 1 base, with 16 bases lying between them. Germline V lookup: CDR1 SGHVS, CDR2 FNYEAQ. This CDR3 is built from 16 residues.